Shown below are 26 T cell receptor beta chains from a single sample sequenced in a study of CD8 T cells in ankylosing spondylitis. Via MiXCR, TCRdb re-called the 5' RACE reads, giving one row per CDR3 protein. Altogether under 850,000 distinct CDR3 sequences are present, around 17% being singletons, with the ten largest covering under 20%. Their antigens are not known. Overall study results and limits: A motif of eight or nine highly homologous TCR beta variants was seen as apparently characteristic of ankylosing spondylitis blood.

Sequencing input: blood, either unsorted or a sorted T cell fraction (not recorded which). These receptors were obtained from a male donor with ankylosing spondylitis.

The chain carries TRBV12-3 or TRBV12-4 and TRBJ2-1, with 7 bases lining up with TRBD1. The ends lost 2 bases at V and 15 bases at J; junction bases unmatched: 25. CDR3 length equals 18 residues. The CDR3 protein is CASSLRGTVPFSGSSGFF. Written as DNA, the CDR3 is TGTGCCAGCAGTTTAAGGGGGACAGTGCCCTTTTCTGGGTCGAGCGGGTTCTTC.

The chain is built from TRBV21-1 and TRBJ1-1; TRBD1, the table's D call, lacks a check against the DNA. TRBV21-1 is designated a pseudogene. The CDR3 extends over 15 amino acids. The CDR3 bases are TGTGCCAGCAGCAAAGTTACCCCGGGGAACACTGAAGCTTTCTTT. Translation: CASSKVTPGNTEAFF.

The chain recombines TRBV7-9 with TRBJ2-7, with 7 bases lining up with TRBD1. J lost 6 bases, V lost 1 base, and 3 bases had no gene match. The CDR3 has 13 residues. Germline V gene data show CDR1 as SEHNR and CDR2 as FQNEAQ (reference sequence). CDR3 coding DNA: TGTGCCAGCAGCTTAGTGACAGGGCCCGAGCAGTACTTC. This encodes CASSLVTGPEQYF.

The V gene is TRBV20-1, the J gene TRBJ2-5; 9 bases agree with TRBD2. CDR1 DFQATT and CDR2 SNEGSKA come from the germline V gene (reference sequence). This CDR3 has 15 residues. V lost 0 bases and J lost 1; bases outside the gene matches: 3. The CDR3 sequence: CSARDSSGVQETQYF. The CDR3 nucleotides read TGCAGTGCTAGAGATTCTAGCGGGGTCCAAGAGACCCAGTACTTC.

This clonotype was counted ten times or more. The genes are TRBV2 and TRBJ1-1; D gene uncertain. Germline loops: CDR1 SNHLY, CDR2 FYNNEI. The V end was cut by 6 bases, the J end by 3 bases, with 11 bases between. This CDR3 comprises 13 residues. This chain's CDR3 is CASSTRMDTEAFF. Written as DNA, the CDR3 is TGTGCCAGCAGCACACGGATGGACACTGAAGCTTTCTTT.

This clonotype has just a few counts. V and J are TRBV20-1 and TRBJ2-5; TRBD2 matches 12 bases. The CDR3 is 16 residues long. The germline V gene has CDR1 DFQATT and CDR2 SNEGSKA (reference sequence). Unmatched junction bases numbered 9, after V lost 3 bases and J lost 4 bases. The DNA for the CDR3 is TGCAGTGCTAGTCCGACGACTAGCGGGAGAGGAGAGACCCAGTACTTC. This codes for CSASPTTSGRGETQYF.

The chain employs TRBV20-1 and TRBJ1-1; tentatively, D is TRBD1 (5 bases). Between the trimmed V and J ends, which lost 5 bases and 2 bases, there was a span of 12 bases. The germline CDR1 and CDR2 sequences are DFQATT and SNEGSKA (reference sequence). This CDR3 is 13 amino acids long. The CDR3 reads CSAPPGPNTEAFF. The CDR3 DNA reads TGCAGTGCTCCACCGGGACCTAACACTGAAGCTTTCTTT.

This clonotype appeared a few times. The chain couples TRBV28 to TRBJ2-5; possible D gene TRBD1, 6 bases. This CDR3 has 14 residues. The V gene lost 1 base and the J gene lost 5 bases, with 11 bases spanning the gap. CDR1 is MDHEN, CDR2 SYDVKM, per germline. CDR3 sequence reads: CASSLSGVEETQYF. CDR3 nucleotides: TGTGCCAGCAGTTTATCAGGGGTGGAGGAGACCCAGTACTTC.

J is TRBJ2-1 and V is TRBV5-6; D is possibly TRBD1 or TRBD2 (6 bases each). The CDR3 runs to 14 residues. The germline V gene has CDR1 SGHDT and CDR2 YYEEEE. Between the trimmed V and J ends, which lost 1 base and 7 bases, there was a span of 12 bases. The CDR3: CASSLRGAGNEQFF. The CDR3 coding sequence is TGTGCCAGCAGCTTGAGGGGGGCCGGGAATGAGCAGTTCTTC. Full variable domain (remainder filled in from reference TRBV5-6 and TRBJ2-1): DAGVTQSPTHLIKTRGQQVTLRCSPKSGHDTVSWYQQALGQGPQFIFQYYEEEERQRGNFPDRFSGHQFPNYSSELNVNALLLGDSALYLCASSLRGAGNEQFFGPGTRLTVL.

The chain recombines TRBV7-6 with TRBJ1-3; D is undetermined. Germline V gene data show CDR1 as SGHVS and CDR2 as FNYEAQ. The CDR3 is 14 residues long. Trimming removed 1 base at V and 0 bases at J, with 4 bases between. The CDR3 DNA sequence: TGTGCCAGCAGCTTAGGTACCTCTGGAAACACCATATATTTT. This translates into CASSLGTSGNTIYF.

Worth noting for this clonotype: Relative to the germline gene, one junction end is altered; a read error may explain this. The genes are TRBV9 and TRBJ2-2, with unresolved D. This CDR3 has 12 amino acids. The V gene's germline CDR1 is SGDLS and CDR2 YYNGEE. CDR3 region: CTSKLLSGELFF. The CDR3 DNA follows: TGTACCAGCAAACTTTTATCCGGGGAGCTGTTTTTT.

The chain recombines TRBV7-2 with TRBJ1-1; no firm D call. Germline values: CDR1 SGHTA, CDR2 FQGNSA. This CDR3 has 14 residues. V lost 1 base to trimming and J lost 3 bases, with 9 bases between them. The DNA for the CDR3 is TGTGCCAGCAGCTTAGGGGCAGACTACACTGAAGCTTTCTTT. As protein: CASSLGADYTEAFF.

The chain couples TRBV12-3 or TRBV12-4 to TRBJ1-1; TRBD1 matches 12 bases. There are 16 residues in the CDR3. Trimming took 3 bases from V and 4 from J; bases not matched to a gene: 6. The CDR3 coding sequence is TGTGCCAGCAGTTTGACCGGGACAGGGGGCGGCACTGAAGCTTTCTTT. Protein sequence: CASSLTGTGGGTEAFF.

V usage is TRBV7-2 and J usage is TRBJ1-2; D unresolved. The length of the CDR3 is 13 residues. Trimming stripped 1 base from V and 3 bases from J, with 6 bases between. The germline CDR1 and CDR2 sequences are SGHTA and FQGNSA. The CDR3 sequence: CASSLDHDYGYTF. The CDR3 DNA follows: TGTGCCAGCAGCTTAGACCATGACTATGGCTACACCTTC.

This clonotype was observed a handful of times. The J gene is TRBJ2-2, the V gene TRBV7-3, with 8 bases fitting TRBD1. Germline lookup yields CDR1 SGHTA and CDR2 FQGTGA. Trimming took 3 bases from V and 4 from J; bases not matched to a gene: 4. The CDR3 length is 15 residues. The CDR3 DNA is TGTGCCAGCAGCTTTTTGGACAGGGCCACCGGGGAGCTGTTTTTT. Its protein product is CASSFLDRATGELFF.

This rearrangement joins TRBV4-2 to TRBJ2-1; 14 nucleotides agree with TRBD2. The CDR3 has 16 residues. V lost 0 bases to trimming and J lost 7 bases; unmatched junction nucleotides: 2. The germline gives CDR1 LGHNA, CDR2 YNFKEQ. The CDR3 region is CASSQDRTSGRNEQFF. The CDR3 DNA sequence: TGTGCCAGCAGCCAAGACCGGACTAGCGGGAGGAATGAGCAGTTCTTC.

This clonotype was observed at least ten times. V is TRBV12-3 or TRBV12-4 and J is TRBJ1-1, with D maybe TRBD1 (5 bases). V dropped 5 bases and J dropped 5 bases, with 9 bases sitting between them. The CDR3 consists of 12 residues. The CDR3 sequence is CASSGGWTEAFF. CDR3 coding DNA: TGTGCCAGCAGTGGGGGGTGGACTGAAGCTTTCTTT.

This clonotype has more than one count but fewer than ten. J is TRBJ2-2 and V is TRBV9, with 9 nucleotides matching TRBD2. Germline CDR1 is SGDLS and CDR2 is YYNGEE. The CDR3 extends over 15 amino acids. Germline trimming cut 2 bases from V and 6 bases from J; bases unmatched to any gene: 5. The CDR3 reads CASSVGGRAAGELFF. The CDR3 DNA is TGTGCCAGCAGCGTCGGCGGGAGGGCCGCCGGGGAGCTGTTTTTT.

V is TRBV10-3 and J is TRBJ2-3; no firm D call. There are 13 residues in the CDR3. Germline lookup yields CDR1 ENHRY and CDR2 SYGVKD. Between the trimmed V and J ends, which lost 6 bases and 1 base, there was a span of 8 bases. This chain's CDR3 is CAIRSMGTDTQYF. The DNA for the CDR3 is TGTGCCATCAGATCGATGGGCACAGATACGCAGTATTTT.

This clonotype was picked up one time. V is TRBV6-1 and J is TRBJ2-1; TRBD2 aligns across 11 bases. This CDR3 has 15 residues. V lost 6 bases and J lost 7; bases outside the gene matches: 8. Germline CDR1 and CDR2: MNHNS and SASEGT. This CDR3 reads CASRLTSGGENEQFF. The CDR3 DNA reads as TGTGCCAGCAGACTAACTAGCGGGGGAGAGAATGAGCAGTTCTTC.

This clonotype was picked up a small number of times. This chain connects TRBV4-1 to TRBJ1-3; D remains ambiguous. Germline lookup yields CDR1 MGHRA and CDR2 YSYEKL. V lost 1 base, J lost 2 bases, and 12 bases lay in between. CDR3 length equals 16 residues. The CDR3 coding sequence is TGCGCCAGCAGCCAAGTCAGTGGAGCTGCTGGAAACACCATATATTTT. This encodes CASSQVSGAAGNTIYF.

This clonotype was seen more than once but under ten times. The CDR3 region is CASSPTLGTGGVFYTF. The CDR3 bases are TGTGCCAGCAGCCCAACCCTCGGGACAGGGGGCGTCTTTTACACCTTC. This rearrangement joins TRBV5-5 to TRBJ1-2; 12 bases line up with TRBD1. The ends lost 4 bases at V and 11 bases at J; junction bases unmatched: 15. The CDR3 is 16 amino acids. The germline V gene has CDR1 SGHKS and CDR2 YYEKEE (reference sequence).

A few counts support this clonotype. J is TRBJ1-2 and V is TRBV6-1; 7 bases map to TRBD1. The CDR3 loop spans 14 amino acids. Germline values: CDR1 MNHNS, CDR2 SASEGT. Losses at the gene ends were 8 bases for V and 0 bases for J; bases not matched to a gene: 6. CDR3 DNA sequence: TGTGCCAGCCTCATAACAGGGGCTAACTATGGCTACACCTTC. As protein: CASLITGANYGYTF.

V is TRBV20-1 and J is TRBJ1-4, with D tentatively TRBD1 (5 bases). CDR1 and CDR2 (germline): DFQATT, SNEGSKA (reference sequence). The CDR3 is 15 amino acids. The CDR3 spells CSGAPPGTTNEKLFF. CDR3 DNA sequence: TGCAGCGGGGCCCCCCCGGGTACAACTAATGAAAAACTGTTTTTT.

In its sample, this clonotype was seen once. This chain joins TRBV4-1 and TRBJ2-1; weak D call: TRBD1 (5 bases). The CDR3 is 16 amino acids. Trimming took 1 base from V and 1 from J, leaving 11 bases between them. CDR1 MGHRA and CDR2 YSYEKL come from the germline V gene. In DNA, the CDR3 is TGCGCCAGCAGCCAAGCTGGACACCCATCCTACAATGAGCAGTTCTTC. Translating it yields CASSQAGHPSYNEQFF.

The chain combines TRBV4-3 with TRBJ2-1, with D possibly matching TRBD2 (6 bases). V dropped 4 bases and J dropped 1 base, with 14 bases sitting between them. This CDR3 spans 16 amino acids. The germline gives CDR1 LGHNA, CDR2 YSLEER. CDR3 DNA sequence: TGCGCCAGCAGCCTAGAGGGACTTACTTCCTACAATGAGCAGTTCTTC. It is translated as CASSLEGLTSYNEQFF.